These T cell receptor beta chains were read from a single sample in a study of cytomegalovirus exposure and HLA in healthy donors. Sequenced by immunoSEQ multiplex PCR; TCRdb stores in-frame clones only, minus some. The sample lists 120,000 or so clones, approximately 86% occurring once. Sequencing used PBMCs. These receptors originate from a man younger than 35 in good health and CMV-seropositive. The CDR3 runs from the conserved cysteine through the conserved F or W. A D gene is named only where the DNA matches it firmly. Clone sizes are given selectively: once, few, many, or a class where the clone is expanded.

J,D,V,size,CDR3,DNA
TRBJ2-3,TRBD2,TRBV19,-,CASSAGTSGGTDTQYF,TGTGCCAGTAGTGCCGGGACTAGCGGGGGCACAGATACGCAGTATTTT
TRBJ1-4,-,TRBV2,-,CASSAGQLARIGEKLFF,TGTGCCAGCAGTGCAGGGCAGCTCGCTCGAATTGGTGAAAAACTGTTTTTT
TRBJ2-5,-,TRBV4-1,-,CASSQVGQGKETQYF,TGCGCCAGCAGCCAAGTTGGGCAGGGGAAAGAGACCCAGTACTTC
TRBJ2-1,-,TRBV5-5,-,CASSLLTSSYNEQFF,TGTGCCAGCAGCTTATTGACAAGCTCCTACAATGAGCAGTTCTTC
TRBJ1-6,-,TRBV28,-,CASSLQGFGNSPLHF,TGTGCCAGCAGTTTACAGGGTTTTGGTAATTCACCCCTCCACTTT
TRBJ1-2,-,TRBV5-6,-,CASSLRIRINYGYTF,TGTGCCAGCAGCCTAAGAATCAGGATTAACTATGGCTACACCTTC
TRBJ2-1,-,TRBV4-1,-,CASSQVQGGQMDEQFF,TGCGCCAGCAGCCAAGTGCAGGGGGGCCAGATGGATGAGCAGTTCTTC
TRBJ1-6,-,TRBV4-3,few,CASSQDGTLNSPLHF,TGCGCCAGCAGCCAAGACGGGACTTTAAATTCACCCCTCCACTTT
TRBJ2-3,-,TRBV5-1,-,CASSLGTTSTDTQYF,TGCGCCAGCAGCTTGGGTACTACTAGCACAGATACGCAGTATTTT
TRBJ1-6,-,TRBV9,-,CASSPTAYNSPLHF,TGTGCCAGCAGCCCGACAGCTTATAATTCACCCCTCCACTTT
TRBJ2-1,TRBD2,TRBV29-1,-,CSVASAGEEQFF,TGCAGCGTTGCCTCAGCGGGGGAAGAGCAGTTCTTC
TRBJ1-2,TRBD1,TRBV27,-,CASSLYQGQGAKILGYTF,TGTGCCAGCAGTTTATATCAGGGACAGGGGGCTAAAATTTTGGGCTACACCTTC
TRBJ2-3,-,TRBV15,-,CATSRLPQGRPTDTQYF,TGTGCCACCAGCAGACTTCCTCAGGGGCGGCCCACAGATACGCAGTATTTT
TRBJ1-6,-,TRBV6-1,-,CASFASNTYNSPLHF,TGTGCCAGCTTCGCCTCGAACACCTATAATTCACCCCTCCACTTT
TRBJ2-1,TRBD2,TRBV18,-,CASSPGAGGPYNEQFF,TGTGCCAGCTCACCAGGAGCGGGGGGGCCTTACAATGAGCAGTTCTTC
TRBJ2-5,-,TRBV7-2,-,CASSLSGRRQETQYF,TGTGCCAGCAGCTTGTCAGGGCGAAGACAAGAGACCCAGTACTTC
TRBJ1-2,-,TRBV5-6,-,CASSLVAGGYTF,TGTGCCAGCAGCTTGGTTGCGGGGGGCTACACCTTC
TRBJ2-7,TRBD2,TRBV10-3,-,CAISTGLGYEQYF,TGTGCCATCAGTACGGGACTAGGGTACGAGCAGTACTTC
TRBJ1-2,-,TRBV6-1,-,CASSATSPLDYGYTF,TGTGCCAGCAGTGCGACATCTCCCTTAGACTATGGCTACACCTTC
TRBJ1-4,TRBD1,TRBV11-2,-,CASSLGKQGAGEKLFF,TGTGCCAGCAGCCTGGGGAAACAGGGGGCAGGGGAAAAACTGTTTTTT
TRBJ2-1,TRBD2,TRBV7-9,-,CASSFRGEEQFF,TGTGCCAGCAGCTTCCGGGGGGAAGAGCAGTTCTTC
TRBJ2-2,-,TRBV5-6,-,CASSLQGFNTGELFF,TGTGCCAGCAGCTTACAGGGATTTAACACCGGGGAGCTGTTTTTT
TRBJ2-1,TRBD1,TRBV14,-,CASSLAGTAINEQFF,TGTGCCAGCAGCCTTGCCGGGACAGCGATAAATGAGCAGTTCTTC
TRBJ2-7,TRBD2,TRBV5-1,-,CASSLPLAGASYEQYF,TGCGCCAGCAGCTTGCCCCTAGCGGGGGCCTCCTACGAGCAGTACTTC
TRBJ2-4,-,TRBV28,-,CASSFGGQSKNIQYF,TGTGCCAGCAGTTTTGGCGGACAGAGTAAAAACATTCAGTACTTC
TRBJ1-5,-,TRBV5-1,-,CASSAESNQPQHF,TGCGCCAGCAGTGCAGAAAGTAATCAGCCCCAGCATTTT
TRBJ1-3,-,TRBV2,-,CASSIQGSGNTIYF,TGTGCCAGCAGTATACAGGGTTCTGGAAACACCATATATTTT
TRBJ2-5,-,TRBV5-1,-,CASSLGSVERETQYF,TGCGCCAGCAGCTTGGGGAGCGTAGAGAGGGAGACCCAGTACTTC
TRBJ2-7,-,TRBV5-5,-,CASSLWGQDEQYF,TGTGCCAGCAGCTTGTGGGGGCAGGACGAGCAGTACTTC
TRBJ2-3,-,TRBV6-1,-,CASSGPVSSTDTQYF,TGTGCCAGCAGTGGGCCAGTATCTAGCACAGATACGCAGTATTTT
TRBJ2-2,-,TRBV4-1,-,CASSHLTVTGELFF,TGCGCCAGCAGCCACCTGACAGTCACCGGGGAGCTGTTTTTT
TRBJ2-4,-,TRBV7-9,-,CASSLLGEAKNIQYF,TGTGCCAGCAGCTTGCTAGGAGAAGCCAAAAACATTCAGTACTTC
TRBJ1-1,TRBD1,TRBV5-1,-,CASSFRRQGMNTEAFF,TGCGCCAGCAGCTTTAGGCGACAGGGGATGAACACTGAAGCTTTCTTT
TRBJ2-6,-,TRBV4-3,-,CASSPGLAGANVLTF,TGCGCCAGCAGCCCGGGTTTGGCCGGGGCCAACGTCCTGACTTTC
TRBJ2-3,TRBD2,TRBV19,once,CASAQTSAYGDTQYF,TGTGCCAGCGCTCAAACTAGCGCCTACGGAGATACGCAGTATTTT
TRBJ2-5,-,TRBV10-1,-,CASSEKRGETQYF,TGCGCCAGCAGTGAAAAAAGGGGAGAGACCCAGTACTTC
TRBJ1-5,-,TRBV28,-,CASSFRALNQPQHF,TGTGCCAGCAGTTTCAGGGCCTTGAATCAGCCCCAGCATTTT
TRBJ2-1,-,TRBV5-1,once,CASSNPTDNEQFF,TGCGCCAGCAGCAACCCGACAGACAATGAGCAGTTCTTC
TRBJ2-2,TRBD2,TRBV7-9,-,CASSQFSGANTGELFF,TGTGCCAGCAGCCAATTTAGCGGGGCGAACACCGGGGAGCTGTTTTTT
TRBJ2-1,TRBD2,TRBV7-9,-,CASSTSGRYNEQFF,TGTGCCAGCTCGACTAGCGGGCGCTACAATGAGCAGTTCTTC
TRBJ1-5,-,TRBV10-3,-,CAISESDGGEGPQHF,TGTGCCATCAGTGAGTCGGACGGGGGGGAGGGGCCCCAGCATTTT
TRBJ2-5,TRBD2,TRBV7-8,-,CASSSGLAGVEETQYF,TGTGCCAGCAGCTCGGGACTAGCGGGGGTTGAAGAGACCCAGTACTTC
TRBJ2-3,TRBD2,TRBV5-1,-,CASSLAASGGRSSTDTQYF,TGCGCCAGCAGCTTGGCAGCTAGCGGGGGCCGGTCTAGCACAGATACGCAGTATTTT
TRBJ2-2,TRBD2,TRBV11-2,-,CASGLGLAETGELFF,TGTGCCAGCGGACTCGGACTAGCGGAAACCGGGGAGCTGTTTTTT
TRBJ2-5,-,TRBV7-9,-,CASSLVGGIYQETQYF,TGTGCCAGCAGCTTGGTTGGAGGGATCTACCAAGAGACCCAGTACTTC
TRBJ1-4,-,TRBV4-1,-,CASSHQREKLFF,TGCGCCAGCAGCCACCAGAGGGAAAAACTGTTTTTT
TRBJ1-1,TRBD1,TRBV9,-,CASSHPSRGLRNTEAFF,TGTGCCAGCAGCCACCCCTCGAGGGGGCTAAGGAACACTGAAGCTTTCTTT
TRBJ2-7,-,TRBV7-2,-,CASSLGPGTYYEQYF,TGTGCCAGCAGCTTAGGACCTGGGACATACTACGAGCAGTACTTC